The clone carrying this TCR beta chain has a handful of counts. These data come from a study of cytomegalovirus exposure and HLA in healthy donors. Amplification used 60 Vbeta primers and 13 Jbeta primers. Using immunoSEQ multiplex PCR, the repertoire was profiled, and TCRdb retains in-frame clones only, with some absent. The sample yields fewer than 180,000 clones, roughly 83% seen once. Source material: PBMCs. This receptor was taken from a human donor in good health.

The CDR3 sequence is CASSEAFPSSYEQYF. CDR3 DNA sequence: TGTGCCAGCAGTGAAGCGTTTCCGAGCTCCTACGAGCAGTACTTC. The gene calls are TRBV2 and TRBJ2-7; no clear D. Trimming left V 0 bases short and J 0 bases short, with 9 bases between. The CDR3 is made up of 15 amino acids. In germline, CDR1 is SNHLY, CDR2 FYNNEI.